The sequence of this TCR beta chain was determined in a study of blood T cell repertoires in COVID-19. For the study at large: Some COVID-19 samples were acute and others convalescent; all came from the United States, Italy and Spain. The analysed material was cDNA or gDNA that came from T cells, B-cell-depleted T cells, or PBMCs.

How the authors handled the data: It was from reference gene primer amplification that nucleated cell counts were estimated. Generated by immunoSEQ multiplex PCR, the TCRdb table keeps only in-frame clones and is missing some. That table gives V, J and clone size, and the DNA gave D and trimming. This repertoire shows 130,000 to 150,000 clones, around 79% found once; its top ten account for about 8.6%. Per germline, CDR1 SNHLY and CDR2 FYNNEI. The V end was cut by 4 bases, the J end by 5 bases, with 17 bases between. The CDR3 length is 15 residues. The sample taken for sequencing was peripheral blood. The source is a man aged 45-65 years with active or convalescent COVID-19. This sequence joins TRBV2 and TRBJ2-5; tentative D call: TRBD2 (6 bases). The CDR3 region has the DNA TGTGCCAGCAGTGTCGAGGGAGGCGAAGGGGAGACCCAGTACTTC. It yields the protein CASSVEGGEGETQYF.